A selection of T cell receptor beta chains follows, all from one sample in a study of T-cell reconstitution after alpha-beta-depleted transplantation in children. Using its own MiXCR run on the PCR reads, TCRdb lists one record per CDR3 protein. The sample carries under 100,000 distinct CDR3 sequences, about 16% recorded once. Sequences were derived from PBMCs, mostly from graft donor cells, sampled 180 days after TCRalphabeta/CD19-depleted stem cell transplant. The receptors here all came from a male patient between 2 and 10 years old who had a stem cell transplant for acute lymphoblastic leukemia, so the T cells may come from the graft donor. The CDR3 runs from the conserved cysteine through the conserved F or W. The D gene is left open where the match is weak. Clone size is shown for a subset of rows, as once, few, many or a class of expanded clone.

clone_size	d_call	j_call	v_call	cdr3_aa	cdr3_nt
.	.	TRBJ2-6	TRBV12-3/TRBV12-4	CASSSMSAGANVLTF	TGTGCCAGCTCCTCGATGAGTGCTGGGGCCAACGTCCTGACTTTC
few	TRBD1	TRBJ2-7	TRBV12-3/TRBV12-4	CASSPPDRAILDEQYF	TGTGCCAGCAGTCCCCCGGACAGGGCGATTTTGGACGAGCAGTACTTC
few	TRBD2	TRBJ2-1	TRBV5-1	CASSLMGLAGGGNEQFF	TGCGCCAGCAGCTTGATGGGACTAGCGGGGGGGGGCAATGAGCAGTTCTTC
few	.	TRBJ2-7	TRBV29-1	CSAEGGKNEQYF	TGCAGCGCCGAGGGGGGGAAAAACGAGCAGTACTTC
.	.	TRBJ1-2	TRBV4-2	CASSQIDGDYGYTF	TGTGCCAGCAGCCAAATTGACGGCGACTATGGCTACACCTTC
.	.	TRBJ1-1	TRBV6-1	CATLPYAGNTEAFF	TGTGCCACCCTCCCGTACGCAGGAAACACTGAAGCTTTCTTT
.	.	TRBJ2-7	TRBV20-1	CSAPAHSYEQYF	TGCAGTGCCCCTGCCCACTCCTACGAGCAGTACTTC
.	.	TRBJ2-7	TRBV7-2	CASSSWGVGYEQYF	TGTGCCAGCAGCTCATGGGGAGTAGGCTACGAGCAGTACTTC
few	.	TRBJ1-1	TRBV29-1	CSVEPGEGEAFF	TGCAGCGTTGAACCAGGGGAAGGTGAAGCTTTCTTT
.	.	TRBJ2-1	TRBV18	CASSTDRQPYNEQFF	TGTGCCAGCTCAACGGATAGACAGCCCTACAATGAGCAGTTCTTC
few	.	TRBJ2-7	TRBV5-1	CASSLGTHYGEQYF	TGCGCCAGCTCCCTCGGGACACACTATGGGGAGCAGTACTTC
.	.	TRBJ2-1	TRBV4-3	CASSPGSQTNEQFF	TGCGCCAGCAGCCCAGGGAGCCAAACCAATGAGCAGTTCTTC
few	TRBD1	TRBJ2-2	TRBV20-1	CSARDLWDSNTGELFF	TGCAGTGCTAGAGATTTATGGGACAGCAACACCGGGGAGCTGTTTTTT
.	TRBD1	TRBJ1-6	TRBV25-1	CASSEPDRVKPLHF	TGTGCCAGCAGTGAACCGGACAGGGTGAAGCCCCTCCACTTT
many	.	TRBJ1-3	TRBV20-1	CSAEEHGGGNTIYF	TGCAGTGCTGAAGAACACGGCGGTGGAAACACCATATATTTT
few	.	TRBJ2-7	TRBV4-3	CASSQGHLSSYEQYF	TGCGCCAGCAGCCAGGGACACCTTAGCTCCTACGAGCAGTACTTC
many	TRBD1	TRBJ1-6	TRBV6-1	CASSPLTGGQGSPLHF	TGTGCCAGCAGTCCACTTACCGGGGGACAGGGATCACCCCTCCACTTT
few	.	TRBJ1-5	TRBV7-6	CASSSFTGQPQHF	TGTGCCAGCAGCTCCTTCACTGGGCAGCCCCAGCATTTT
.	TRBD1	TRBJ2-7	TRBV20-1	CSAREPRTGYEQYF	TGCAGTGCTAGGGAACCCCGGACAGGCTACGAGCAGTACTTC
.	TRBD1	TRBJ2-5	TRBV7-2	CASSTGQKETQYF	TGTGCCAGCAGCACGGGACAGAAAGAGACCCAGTACTTC
many	.	TRBJ2-2	TRBV5-1	CASSLVEDSANTGELFF	TGCGCCAGCAGCTTGGTTGAGGACAGCGCGAACACCGGGGAGCTGTTTTTT
few	TRBD1	TRBJ1-1	TRBV7-2	CASKWDRGRTEAFF	TGTGCCAGCAAATGGGACAGGGGGCGCACTGAAGCTTTCTTT